Listed here is a single T cell receptor beta chain. These data belong to a study of OX40 agonist ivuxolimab in advanced cancers. CDR1 is SEHNR, CDR2 FQNEAQ, per germline (reference sequence). CDR3 length equals 15 residues. J lost 6 bases, V lost 1 base, and 3 bases had no gene match. Data came from immunoSEQ multiplex PCR; TCRdb stores just in-frame clones and leaves some out. Of about 98,000 clones listed, 75% to 90% are singletons. The sequences come from CD4+ or CD8+ T cells sorted from blood, collected in a trial of the OX40 agonist ivuxolimab. The clonotype was recovered from an adult with an advanced solid tumor such as melanoma, head and neck, liver or kidney cancer. The chain has TRBV7-9 and TRBJ2-1; 10 bases are a match to TRBD2. This chain's CDR3 is CASSLDTSGTNEQFF. The CDR3 DNA reads as TGTGCCAGCAGCTTAGACACTAGCGGGACCAATGAGCAGTTCTTC.